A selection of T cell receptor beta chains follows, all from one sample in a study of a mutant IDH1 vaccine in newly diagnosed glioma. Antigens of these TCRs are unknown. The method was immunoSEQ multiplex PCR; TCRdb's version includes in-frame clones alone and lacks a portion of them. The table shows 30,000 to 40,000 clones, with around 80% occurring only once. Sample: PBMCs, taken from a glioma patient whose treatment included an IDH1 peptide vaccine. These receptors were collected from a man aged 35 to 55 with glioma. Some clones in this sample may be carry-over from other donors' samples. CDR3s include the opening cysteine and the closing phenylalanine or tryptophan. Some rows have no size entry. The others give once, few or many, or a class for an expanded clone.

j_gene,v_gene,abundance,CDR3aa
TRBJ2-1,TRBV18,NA,CASSPNWDRAYNEQFF
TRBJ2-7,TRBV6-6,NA,CASSFSYEQYF
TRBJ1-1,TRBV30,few,CAWSVRENTEAFF
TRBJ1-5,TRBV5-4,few,CASSLGGGQVPQHF
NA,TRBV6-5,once,CASSRLEGEYEQYF
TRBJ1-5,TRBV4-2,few,CASSLRAIGGNQPQHF
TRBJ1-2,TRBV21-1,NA,CASSSPLGYTF
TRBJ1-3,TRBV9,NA,CASSGTGSGNTIYF
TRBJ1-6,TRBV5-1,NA,CASSLRSTDSPLHF
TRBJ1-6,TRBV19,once,CASSEDRSPLHF
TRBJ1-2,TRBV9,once,CASSPGPLQEAYGYTF
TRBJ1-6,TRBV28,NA,CASSSPGGESPLHF
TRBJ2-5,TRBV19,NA,CASSPETSGGQETQYF
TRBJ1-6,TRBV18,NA,CASSPETGDSPLHF
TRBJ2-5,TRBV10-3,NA,CAISDQAQETLNF
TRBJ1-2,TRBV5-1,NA,CASSLYPSVDYGYTF
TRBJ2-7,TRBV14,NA,CASSRSPGRGTEQYF
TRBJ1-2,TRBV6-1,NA,CASSADSYGYTF
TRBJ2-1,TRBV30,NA,CAWSFGQSSYNEQFF
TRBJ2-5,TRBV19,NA,CASSPGTGALYQETQYF
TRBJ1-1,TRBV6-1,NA,CASSVGLNTEAFF
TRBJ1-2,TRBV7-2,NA,CASSSNSYGYTF
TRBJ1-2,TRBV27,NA,CASTPGGRSGYTF
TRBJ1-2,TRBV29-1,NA,CSVASGRPHYGYTF
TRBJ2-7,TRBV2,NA,CASRGDSSYEQYF
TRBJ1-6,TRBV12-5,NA,CASGVEQAPVSPLHF
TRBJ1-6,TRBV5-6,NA,CASSLWYTNSPLHF
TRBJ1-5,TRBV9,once,CASSVGPWFGGGNQPQHF
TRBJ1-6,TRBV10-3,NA,CAISESRSGSSPLHF
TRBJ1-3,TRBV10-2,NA,CASAPRGGRVNTIYF
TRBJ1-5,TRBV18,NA,CASSIGTNQPQHF
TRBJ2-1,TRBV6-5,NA,CASSYEASSYNEQFF
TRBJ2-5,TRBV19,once,CASSIRPQVEETQYF
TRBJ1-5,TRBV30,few,CAWSSGFGQPQHF
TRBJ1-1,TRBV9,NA,CASSVGGATEAFF
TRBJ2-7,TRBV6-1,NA,CASTMTGYEQYF
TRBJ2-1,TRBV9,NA,CASSGRDPANEQFF
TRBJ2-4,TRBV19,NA,CASSIPQGASKNIQYF
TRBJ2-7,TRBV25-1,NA,CASSDWGDDPYEQYF
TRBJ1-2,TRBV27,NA,CASRSAGYLWYGYTF
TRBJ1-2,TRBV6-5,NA,CASRSTNTYGYTF
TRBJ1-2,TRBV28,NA,CASSFLDRYGYTF
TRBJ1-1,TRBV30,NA,CAWSVGYRGNTEAFF
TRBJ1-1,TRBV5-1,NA,CASSLGGDRGTEAFF
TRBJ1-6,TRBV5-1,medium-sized,CASSSGTNYNSPLHF